One T cell receptor beta chain is described in this entry. Its antigen is undetermined. This specimen belongs to a study of a mutant IDH1 vaccine in newly diagnosed glioma. Across the whole study: The first vaccination came 4-6 weeks after radiotherapy alone, or with temozolomide cycles.

Study-level results: Immune responses arising from the vaccine appeared in more than 80% of patients. Alterations occurring in top peripheral T cell clonotypes seemed unrelated to pseudoprogression.

Indicated time point: week 23, last vaccination. With topical imiquimod, each dose of the vaccine consisted of 300 ug of mutant IDH1 20-mer peptide. New IDH1-mutant, ATRX-lost WHO grade 3 or 4 astrocytomas occurred in donors. The CDR3 has 11 residues. Germline CDR1 and CDR2: MGHRA and YSYEKL. The ends were cut back, 8 bases at V and 0 bases at J, with 4 bases in the middle. This table comes from immunoSEQ multiplex PCR, and its TCRdb copy is limited to in-frame clones, with some not included. The repertoire holds roughly 70,000 clones, with over 70% as singletons. The material was PBMCs, obtained from a glioma patient whose treatment included an IDH1 peptide vaccine. This TCR derives from a man between 18 and 35 years old with glioma. J is TRBJ1-1 and V is TRBV4-1; D not resolved. The CDR3 spells CASSMNTEAFF. For the CDR3, the DNA is TGCGCCAGCTCCATGAACACTGAAGCTTTCTTT.